The present TCR beta chain was sequenced within a study of identical twins. In the case of this clonotype: Its antigen is not identified.

Study-wide results and limits: Within cord blood, abundant beta clonotypes carried fewer insertions, but memory repertoires showed no such trend.

A single record per CDR3 protein comes from TCRdb applying MiXCR to the 5' RACE reads. This table holds 550,000 to 700,000 distinct CDR3 sequences, 20% to 25% found once. This CDR3 is 14 amino acids long. Per germline, CDR1 SGDLS and CDR2 YYNGEE. The germline V and J ends were trimmed by 0 bases and 1 base, with 7 bases remaining between them. These data were also filed under a second study, of T cells expressing NK-cell markers. From that report: In several donors, dominant clonotypes made up about 28.3-60.1% of CD3+CD56-NKG2C+ cells.

The sample was PBMCs. This receptor was identified in a woman aged 18-29 years in good health. The chain joins TRBV9 to TRBJ1-1; the D is unclear. CDR3: CASSVAGENTEAFF. As DNA, the CDR3 is TGTGCCAGCAGCGTAGCTGGAGAGAACACTGAAGCTTTCTTT. The entire variable domain, with the rest obtained from reference TRBV9 and TRBJ1-1, is as follows: DSGVTQTPKHLITATGQRVTLRCSPRSGDLSVYWYQQSLDQGLQFLIQYYNGEERAKGNILERFSAQQFPDLHSELNLSSLELGDSALYFCASSVAGENTEAFFGQGTRLTVV.